The 26 T cell receptor beta chains in this list originate from one sample, sequenced in a study of blood T cell repertoires in COVID-19 (dated by TCRdb to 2020 to 2022). Libraries were built with the immunoSEQ multiplex PCR assay. TCRdb's version of the immuneACCESS table is confined to in-frame rearrangements and falls short of the full clone set. An unresolved V gene accounts for under half of the shortfall where checked; the remainder is of unknown origin. The sample table contains 410,000 or so clones; only one count was recorded for 80% to 90% of them. 1.4% to 1.5% of the sample goes to the ten largest clones. Material for sequencing was peripheral blood. These receptors were collected from a woman aged 25 to 39 with active or convalescent COVID-19.

The rearrangement joins TRBV7-2 to TRBJ2-6, with TRBD2 as a possible D gene (6 bases). V was trimmed by 9 bases and J by 2 bases, leaving 14 bases between them. The CDR3 has 15 amino acids. Germline-derived CDR1 and CDR2 are SGHTA and FQGNSA. DNA for the CDR3: TGTGCCAGTACACGTGGAGGGACTGGGGCCAACGTCCTGACTTTC. Its protein is CASTRGGTGANVLTF.

The chain couples TRBV14 to TRBJ1-5, with 7 bases identical to TRBD1. The length of the CDR3 is 14 residues. With V trimmed by 4 bases and J by 1 base, 1 base remained unmatched. Germline CDR1 SGHDN, CDR2 FVKESK. Here the CDR3 DNA reads TGTGCCAGCAGCCGGACAGGAAGCAATCAGCCCCAGCATTTT. This codes for CASSRTGSNQPQHF.

The chain has TRBV5-4 and TRBJ2-7; TRBD2 matches at 10 bases. This CDR3 comprises 15 residues. V lost 0 bases and J lost 4; bases outside the gene matches: 4. Germline lookup yields CDR1 SGHNT and CDR2 YYREEE (reference sequence). The chain's CDR3 is CASSLALAGVYEQYF. Here the CDR3 DNA reads TGTGCCAGCAGCTTGGCTCTAGCGGGGGTATACGAGCAGTACTTC.

V gene TRBV10-3 combines with J gene TRBJ1-2; 8 bases fit TRBD1. This CDR3 has 16 residues. The trim removed 0 bases at V and 6 bases at J, leaving 9 bases unmatched. Germline V gene data show CDR1 as ENHRY and CDR2 as SYGVKD. This CDR3 reads CAISESPAGQGDGYTF. Here the CDR3 DNA reads TGTGCCATCAGTGAGTCGCCGGCCGGACAGGGCGATGGCTACACCTTC.

This clone was recorded once. This rearrangement joins TRBV15 to TRBJ2-2; tentatively, D is TRBD2 (6 bases). Germline V gives CDR1 LNHNV, CDR2 YYDKDF (reference sequence). Trimming stripped 1 base from V and 3 bases from J, with 15 bases between. The CDR3 contains 17 residues. The CDR3 region has the DNA TGTGCCACCAGCAGAGGATCTGTAGGACTATACACCGGGGAGCTGTTTTTT. It translates to CATSRGSVGLYTGELFF.

The CDR3 is CASSSSNYEQYF. For the CDR3, the DNA is TGTGCCAGCAGCTCCTCTAACTACGAGCAGTACTTC. The V gene is TRBV13, the J gene TRBJ2-7, with no clear D. The CDR3 is 12 residues long. V was pared by 4 bases and J by 3 bases, with 7 bases between. In germline, CDR1 is PRHDT, CDR2 FYEKMQ (reference sequence).

This chain links TRBV6-5 with TRBJ2-7; D might be TRBD2 (5 bases). Germline CDR1 MNHEY, CDR2 SVGAGI. CDR3 length: 13 amino acids. The V gene lost 4 bases and the J gene lost 6 bases, with 13 bases spanning the gap. The CDR3 here is CASSWGALAEQYF. CDR3 coding DNA: TGTGCCAGCAGTTGGGGAGCCCTCGCCGAGCAGTACTTC.

The chain joins TRBV5-4 to TRBJ1-1; 7 bases map to TRBD1. J gave up 1 base and V 4 bases, and 7 bases lay outside the gene matches. CDR3 length: 15 amino acids. CDR1 SGHNT and CDR2 YYREEE come from the germline V gene (reference sequence). The chain's CDR3 is CASSTPGTENTEAFF. The CDR3, as DNA: TGTGCCAGCAGCACCCCCGGGACAGAGAACACTGAAGCTTTCTTT. Filled out from reference TRBV5-4 and TRBJ1-1, the complete variable domain reads ETGVTQSPTHLIKTRGQQVTLRCSSQSGHNTVSWYQQALGQGPQFIFQYYREEENGRGNFPPRFSGLQFPNYSSELNVNALELDDSALYLCASSTPGTENTEAFFGQGTRLTVV.

The genes are TRBV2 and TRBJ1-2, with D possibly TRBD1 on 5 matching bases. Trimming removed 0 bases at V and 6 bases at J, with 8 bases between. The CDR3 consists of 13 residues. Germline assignment: CDR1 SNHLY and CDR2 FYNNEI. CDR3 coding DNA: TGTGCCAGCAGTGAAGCGCCGGGGGATGGCTACACCTTC. Amino acids: CASSEAPGDGYTF.

Comment on this clone: The same CDR3 can be traced to other DNA sequences in this sample. The DNA of the CDR3 is TGTGCCAGCAGCGTAGCCAGCTACAATGAGCAGTTCTTC. Translating it yields CASSVASYNEQFF. The J gene is TRBJ2-1, the V gene TRBV9; D is uncertain. Germline CDR1 reads SGDLS; CDR2 reads YYNGEE. Trimming stripped 0 bases from V and 3 bases from J, with 4 bases between. This CDR3 spans 13 amino acids.

This chain uses TRBV30 with TRBJ2-7; 8 bases match TRBD2. Germline V gene lookup returns CDR1 GTSNPN and CDR2 SVGIG (reference sequence). CDR3 length equals 13 residues. After removal of 5 bases from V and 0 bases from J, the junction contained 3 bases not matched to a gene. The CDR3 DNA reads TGTGCCTGGTCGAGCGGGAGCTCCTACGAGCAGTACTTC. Its protein product is CAWSSGSSYEQYF.

The rearrangement joins TRBV28 to TRBJ1-4, with 10 positions matching TRBD1. Germline V lookup: CDR1 MDHEN, CDR2 SYDVKM. The junction had 11 bases not matched to a gene; V was cut back by 6 bases and J by 13 bases. CDR3 size: 14 residues. Written as DNA, the CDR3 is TGTGCCAGCAGCCTAGGGGGACAGGGGAGTAGACTGTTTTTT. This encodes CASSLGGQGSRLFF.

The chain carries TRBV25-1 and TRBJ2-5; 7 positions match TRBD2. The CDR3 is 16 amino acids. J lost 2 bases, V lost 2 bases, and 8 bases had no gene match. Germline-derived CDR1 and CDR2 are MGHDK and SYGVNS. In DNA form, the CDR3 reads TGTGCCAGCAGTGAAGGGGCTAGCGGCATTCAAGAGACCCAGTACTTC. Protein: CASSEGASGIQETQYF.

The chain combines TRBV7-9 with TRBJ2-1, with 11 nucleotides matching TRBD2. Germline loops: CDR1 SEHNR, CDR2 FQNEAQ (reference sequence). The CDR3 is made up of 15 amino acids. Trimming at V came to 5 bases and at J to 2 bases, leaving 2 bases not matched to a gene. The CDR3 coding sequence is TGTGCCAGCAGCCTTAGCGGGGGGGCCTACAATGAGCAGTTCTTC. Translation gives CASSLSGGAYNEQFF.

The chain combines TRBV3-1 (or the pseudogene TRBV3-2) with TRBJ2-7; 10 bases are a match to TRBD1. CDR3 length: 14 residues. The germline CDR1 and CDR2 sequences are LGHDT and YNNKEL (reference sequence). V gave up 5 bases and J gave up 5 bases; unmatched junction bases: 6. The CDR3 loop is CASSISGQGHEQYF. CDR3 bases: TGTGCCAGCAGCATATCGGGACAGGGGCACGAGCAGTACTTC.

Details on this clone: The junction does not match germline at one end; this may be a read error. The V and J genes are TRBV5-1 and TRBJ2-2, with 7 bases matching TRBD1. This CDR3 contains 16 residues. Per the germline V gene, CDR1 is SGHRS and CDR2 is YFSETQ. CDR3 nucleotides: TGCGCCAGCCAAAAACTACAGGGGACGAACGCCGGGGAGCTGTTTTTT. Translated: CASQKLQGTNAGELFF.

The V gene is TRBV7-2, the J gene TRBJ2-7; 8 bases are shared with TRBD1. The CDR3 is 14 amino acids. Unmatched junction bases numbered 3, after V lost 3 bases and J lost 2 bases. The germline V gene encodes CDR1 SGHTA and CDR2 FQGNSA. The CDR3 sequence is CASSFSQGAYEQYF. Here the CDR3 DNA reads TGTGCCAGCAGCTTTTCACAGGGGGCCTACGAGCAGTACTTC.

The CDR3 protein is CASSQGGGSRSGEQYF. The CDR3 DNA follows: TGTGCCAGCAGTCAAGGGGGGGGTTCACGCTCCGGCGAGCAGTACTTC. This chain uses TRBV11-2 with TRBJ2-7, with a possible D match to TRBD2 (7 bases). Germline lookup yields CDR1 SGHAT and CDR2 FQNNGV. Trimming took off 6 bases at V and 6 bases at J, with 24 bases between the two ends. This CDR3 is built from 16 residues.

This chain uses TRBV6-1 with TRBJ1-2; D is uncertain. The CDR3 runs 13 residues. Deletions cut 1 base from V and 6 bases from J, with 9 bases between. Germline V gene lookup returns CDR1 MNHNS and CDR2 SASEGT. CDR3 bases: TGTGCCAGCAGTGAAGTCGAGGGAAATGGCTACACCTTC. The encoded protein is CASSEVEGNGYTF.

This clone has a single count. The chain combines TRBV6-5 with TRBJ2-7; 7 bases map to TRBD2. This CDR3 is built from 15 residues. Germline CDR1 MNHEY, CDR2 SVGAGI. V gave up 2 bases and J gave up 0 bases; unmatched junction bases: 4. This CDR3 reads CASSYGGSNSYEQYF. In DNA, the CDR3 is TGTGCCAGCAGTTACGGCGGGAGCAACTCCTACGAGCAGTACTTC.

The rearrangement links TRBV5-1 to TRBJ2-1; no firm D call. Per germline, CDR1 SGHRS and CDR2 YFSETQ. This CDR3 region has 14 residues. V lost 1 base, J lost 8 bases, and 13 bases lay in between. The CDR3 coding sequence is TGCGCCAGCAGCTTGCACCAGATGTCTGATGAGCAGTTCTTC. Translation: CASSLHQMSDEQFF.

The chain carries TRBV4-2 and TRBJ2-3, with TRBD2 as a possible D gene (5 bases). This CDR3 contains 16 residues. V shed 0 bases and J shed 4 bases, with 14 bases lying between them. The germline CDR1 and CDR2 sequences are LGHNA and YNFKEQ. In DNA form, the CDR3 reads TGTGCCAGCAGCCAAGATCGGGGATCTTGGGCAGATACGCAGTATTTT. It codes for CASSQDRGSWADTQYF.

The rearrangement links TRBV30 to TRBJ2-1; no firm D call. The germline V and J ends were trimmed by 4 bases and 4 bases, with 5 bases remaining between them. The germline V gene has CDR1 GTSNPN and CDR2 SVGIG (reference sequence). There are 11 residues in the CDR3. The CDR3 region is CAWNSYNEQFF. In DNA form, the CDR3 reads TGTGCCTGGAACAGTTACAATGAGCAGTTCTTC.

The chain carries TRBV2 and TRBJ1-2; D perhaps matches TRBD1 (6 bases). Germline assignment: CDR1 SNHLY and CDR2 FYNNEI. V shed 7 bases and J shed 6 bases, with 18 bases lying between them. The CDR3 loop spans 14 amino acids. Here the CDR3 DNA reads TGTGCCAGCACCGTACAGGGCTCCTCGCATGGCTACACCTTC. Amino acids: CASTVQGSSHGYTF.

The rearrangement joins TRBV5-6 to TRBJ1-1; D is uncertain. There are 14 residues in the CDR3. The V end lost 0 bases, the J end lost 1 base, and 7 bases lay between the germline ends. Germline V gene sequence: CDR1 SGHDT, CDR2 YYEEEE. CDR3 region: CASSLVGTNTEAFF. CDR3 nucleotides: TGTGCCAGCAGCTTGGTTGGCACGAACACTGAAGCTTTCTTT.

The J gene is TRBJ2-7, the V gene TRBV27; TRBD2 matches 7 bases. CDR1 is MNHEY and CDR2 is SMNVEV in the germline V gene (reference sequence). V was clipped by 2 bases and J by 5 bases; unmatched bases: 6. The CDR3 is 14 amino acids. The DNA of the CDR3 is TGTGCCAGCAGTTTAAATCCGGCGGGGGACGAGCAGTACTTC. Its protein is CASSLNPAGDEQYF.